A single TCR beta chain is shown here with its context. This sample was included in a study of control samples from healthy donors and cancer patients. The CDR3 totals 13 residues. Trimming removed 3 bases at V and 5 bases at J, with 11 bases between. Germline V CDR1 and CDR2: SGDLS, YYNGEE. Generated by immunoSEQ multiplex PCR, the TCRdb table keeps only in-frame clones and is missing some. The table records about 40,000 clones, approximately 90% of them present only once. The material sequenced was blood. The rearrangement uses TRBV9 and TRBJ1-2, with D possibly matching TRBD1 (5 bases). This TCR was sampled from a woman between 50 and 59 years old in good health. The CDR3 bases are TGTGCCAGCAGCGCCGACAGCCTTTATGGCTACACCTTC. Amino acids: CASSADSLYGYTF.